These T cell receptor beta chains were read from a single sample in a study of blood T cell repertoires in COVID-19. Repertoires were generated with immunoSEQ multiplex PCR, while TCRdb's copy carries only in-frame clones and drops some. Among nearly 250,000 clones listed, about 90% were seen once. Material for sequencing was PBMCs or T cells enriched from blood (not recorded which). These receptors came from a man aged 45-60 years who had been exposed to COVID-19. Both conserved end residues are part of each CDR3. The D gene is left open where the match is weak. Only part of the rows carry a size: once, few, many, or a class if the clone is expanded.

.,TRBV5-1,13,TRBJ2-7,TRBD1,CASSSTGGYEQYF,TGCGCCAGCAGCTCTACAGGGGGGTACGAGCAGTACTTC
once,TRBV25-1,15,TRBJ2-3,TRBD1,CASSELGDRGDTQYF,TGTGCCAGCAGTGAATTGGGGGACAGGGGGGATACGCAGTATTTT
.,TRBV5-8,14,TRBJ2-2,.,CASARRVFTGELFF,TGTGCCAGCGCCCGGAGGGTATTCACCGGGGAGCTGTTTTTT
.,TRBV4-2,16,TRBJ1-4,.,CASSPPRQVSAEKLFF,TGTGCCAGCAGCCCCCCCAGGCAGGTTTCGGCTGAAAAACTGTTTTTT
.,TRBV6-2/TRBV6-3,15,TRBJ2-1,TRBD1,CASSSGQGDYNEQFF,TGTGCCAGCAGTTCGGGACAGGGGGACTACAATGAGCAGTTCTTC
.,TRBV18,16,TRBJ1-1,TRBD1,CASSPTGGGRYTEAFF,TGTGCCAGCTCACCCACAGGGGGCGGTCGATACACTGAAGCTTTCTTT
.,TRBV3-1/TRBV3-2,14,TRBJ1-5,.,CASSQNQGLQPQHF,TGTGCCAGCAGTCAGAACCAGGGTTTACAGCCCCAGCATTTT
.,TRBV20-1,14,TRBJ2-1,TRBD1,CSASDRASYNEQFF,TGCAGTGCTAGTGACAGGGCCTCCTACAATGAGCAGTTCTTC
few,TRBV9,16,TRBJ1-3,.,CASSVAWGGPGNTIYF,TGTGCCAGCAGCGTAGCGTGGGGGGGACCTGGAAACACCATATATTTT
.,TRBV6-5,13,TRBJ1-2,.,CASSYSYSYGYTF,TGTGCCAGCAGTTACTCGTATTCCTATGGCTACACCTTC
.,TRBV28,13,TRBJ1-2,.,CASSRGNAWGYTF,TGTGCCAGCAGCCGGGGGAATGCTTGGGGCTACACCTTC
.,TRBV5-8,17,TRBJ1-5,TRBD1,CASVSGQGSLSNQPQHF,TGTGCCAGCGTGAGCGGACAGGGGAGTTTGAGCAATCAGCCCCAGCATTTT
.,TRBV23-1,18,TRBJ1-1,.,CASSQSGGILPLNTEAFF,TGCGCCAGCAGTCAATCCGGAGGTATCCTCCCGCTGAACACTGAAGCTTTCTTT
once,TRBV7-3,13,TRBJ2-3,.,CASSWAVTDTQYF,TGTGCCAGCAGCTGGGCCGTCACAGATACGCAGTATTTT
.,TRBV28,16,TRBJ2-3,.,CASSPRGSTSTDTQYF,TGTGCCAGCAGTCCTCGGGGTTCGACTAGCACAGATACGCAGTATTTT
.,TRBV28,14,TRBJ1-2,.,CASSSPNRFGGYTF,TGTGCCAGCAGTTCCCCGAACAGGTTTGGGGGCTACACCTTC
.,TRBV5-8,17,TRBJ2-5,.,CASSLGDSAGELETQYF,TGTGCCAGCAGCTTGGGAGATTCGGCAGGGGAGTTAGAGACCCAGTACTTC
.,TRBV6-5,15,TRBJ2-1,TRBD1,CASSWGQGRSYEQFF,TGTGCCAGCAGTTGGGGACAGGGCCGATCGTATGAGCAGTTCTTC
.,TRBV29-1,14,TRBJ2-2,TRBD1,CSVEDRKNTGELFF,TGCAGCGTCGAGGACAGGAAGAACACCGGGGAGCTGTTTTTT
few,TRBV5-1,15,TRBJ2-7,TRBD1,CASSRGQGALNEQYF,TGCGCCAGCAGCCGAGGACAGGGGGCCCTTAACGAGCAGTACTTC
.,TRBV3-1/TRBV3-2,15,TRBJ1-2,TRBD1,CASSQVQWDSYGYTF,TGTGCCAGCAGCCAAGTTCAATGGGACAGCTATGGCTACACCTTC
.,TRBV19,15,TRBJ1-5,TRBD1,CASSRDSIFLQPQHF,TGTGCCAGTAGTAGGGACAGTATATTCCTCCAGCCCCAGCATTTT
.,TRBV18,13,TRBJ2-3,.,CASSLLQLDTQYF,TGTGCCAGCTCACTTTTACAGTTAGATACGCAGTATTTT
.,TRBV28,14,TRBJ2-5,.,CASSSRTELETQYF,TGTGCCAGCAGCTCCCGGACAGAGCTAGAGACCCAGTACTTC
once,TRBV5-1,16,TRBJ2-1,TRBD2,CASSPYTSGGGDEQFF,TGCGCCAGCAGCCCGTATACTAGCGGGGGTGGAGATGAGCAGTTCTTC
once,TRBV11-2,14,TRBJ1-2,TRBD1,CASSLLRTGVGYTF,TGTGCCAGCAGCTTACTACGGACAGGGGTTGGCTACACCTTC
.,TRBV7-2,15,TRBJ1-5,.,CASSFVYSSDQPQHF,TGTGCCAGCAGCTTCGTGTATAGCTCGGATCAGCCCCAGCATTTT
.,TRBV5-1,15,TRBJ2-2,.,CASSLAGVGTGELFF,TGCGCCAGCAGCTTGGCAGGGGTAGGAACCGGGGAGCTGTTTTTT
.,TRBV6-2/TRBV6-3,13,TRBJ1-2,.,CASSYDRRGGYTF,TGTGCCAGCAGTTACGACAGAAGAGGTGGCTACACCTTC
.,TRBV11-3,16,TRBJ2-2,.,CASSLWTTRNTGELFF,TGTGCCAGCAGCCTATGGACTACCCGGAACACCGGGGAGCTGTTTTTT
.,TRBV6-5,15,TRBJ1-6,TRBD1,CAGASGTGQRSPLHF,TGTGCCGGGGCTTCCGGGACAGGGCAGAGGTCACCCCTCCACTTT
.,TRBV5-5,14,TRBJ1-2,TRBD1,CASSLGQASYGYTF,TGTGCCAGCAGCTTAGGACAGGCGAGCTATGGCTACACCTTC
.,TRBV25-1,17,TRBJ1-3,.,CASSSRIGYSRGNTIYF,TGTGCCAGCAGTTCACGTATCGGATACTCTAGGGGAAACACCATATATTTT
.,TRBV6-5,15,TRBJ1-2,TRBD1,CASIGQGRSYYGYTF,TGTGCCAGCATAGGACAGGGCCGTTCGTACTATGGCTACACCTTC
once,TRBV19,15,TRBJ1-1,.,CASSILGRGQTEAFF,TGTGCCAGTAGTATCCTGGGGCGGGGGCAAACTGAAGCTTTCTTT
once,TRBV5-1,16,TRBJ1-2,.,CASSLAAGSTNYGYTF,TGCGCCAGCAGCTTGGCGGCCGGGAGTACGAACTATGGCTACACCTTC
.,TRBV5-1,17,TRBJ2-2,TRBD2,CASSLVRASGNTGELFF,TGCGCCAGCAGCTTGGTAAGGGCTAGCGGAAACACCGGGGAGCTGTTTTTT
.,TRBV19,17,TRBJ1-1,TRBD1,CASSIRQGRTMNTEAFF,TGTGCCAGTAGTATTCGACAGGGGAGAACAATGAACACTGAAGCTTTCTTT
.,TRBV7-3,15,TRBJ1-2,.,CASSLNGGISNGYTF,TGTGCCAGCAGCTTAAACGGAGGGATTTCAAATGGCTACACCTTC
.,TRBV10-3,14,TRBJ1-3,TRBD1,CAGWTGNPGNTIYF,TGTGCCGGATGGACAGGGAACCCTGGAAACACCATATATTTT
.,TRBV2,14,TRBJ1-1,.,CASSVFRENTEAFF,TGTGCCAGCAGTGTTTTTCGGGAAAACACTGAAGCTTTCTTT
once,TRBV5-1,15,TRBJ2-5,.,CASSLMTREQETQYF,TGCGCCAGCAGCTTAATGACGAGGGAACAAGAGACCCAGTACTTC
.,TRBV20-1,14,TRBJ1-4,.,CSASQGSRWEKLFF,TGCAGTGCTAGTCAGGGCAGCCGGTGGGAAAAACTGTTTTTT
.,TRBV9,16,TRBJ2-1,TRBD1,CASSGSWGTGNTEQFF,TGTGCCAGCAGCGGATCTTGGGGGACAGGGAACACTGAGCAGTTCTTC
.,TRBV21-1,16,TRBJ2-1,.,CASSSRRLLSYNEQFF,TGTGCCAGCAGCTCCCGAAGGCTACTATCCTACAATGAGCAGTTCTTC
.,TRBV27,16,TRBJ2-3,.,CASGGGLALGTDTQYF,TGTGCCAGTGGCGGGGGCCTAGCTTTGGGCACAGATACGCAGTATTTT
once,TRBV5-1,16,TRBJ2-5,TRBD1,CASSLGPGGFGETQYF,TGCGCCAGCAGCTTGGGGCCAGGGGGTTTTGGAGAGACCCAGTACTTC
.,TRBV15,13,TRBJ2-1,TRBD1,CATTGATRKEQFF,TGTGCCACTACAGGGGCCACGCGTAAAGAGCAGTTCTTC
.,TRBV27,16,TRBJ2-5,TRBD2,CASSLYSGRGGETQYF,TGTGCCAGCAGTTTATATTCTGGGAGGGGCGGAGAGACCCAGTACTTC
once,TRBV18,13,TRBJ1-1,.,CASRTAMNTEAFF,TGTGCCAGCCGGACAGCCATGAACACTGAAGCTTTCTTT
.,TRBV11-2,16,TRBJ1-3,TRBD1,CASSSPKGAHGNTIYF,TGTGCCAGCAGCTCGCCGAAGGGGGCGCATGGAAACACCATATATTTT